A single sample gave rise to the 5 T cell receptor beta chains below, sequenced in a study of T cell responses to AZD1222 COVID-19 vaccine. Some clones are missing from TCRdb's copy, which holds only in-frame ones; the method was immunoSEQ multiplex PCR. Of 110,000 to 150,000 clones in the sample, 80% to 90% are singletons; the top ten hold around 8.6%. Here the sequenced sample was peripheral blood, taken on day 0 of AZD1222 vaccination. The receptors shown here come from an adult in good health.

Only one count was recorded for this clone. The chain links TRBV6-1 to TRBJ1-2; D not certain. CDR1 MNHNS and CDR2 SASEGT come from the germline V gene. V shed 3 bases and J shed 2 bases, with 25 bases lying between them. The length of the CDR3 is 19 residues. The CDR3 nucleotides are TGTGCCAGCAGTGACCACCCCTGGTTGGCAGGTCGAGGAAACTATGGCTACACCTTC. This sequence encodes CASSDHPWLAGRGNYGYTF.

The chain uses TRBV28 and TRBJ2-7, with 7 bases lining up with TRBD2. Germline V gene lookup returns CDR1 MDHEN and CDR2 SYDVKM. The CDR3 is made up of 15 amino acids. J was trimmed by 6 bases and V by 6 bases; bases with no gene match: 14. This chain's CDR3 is CASSPGTISEVEQYF. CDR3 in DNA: TGTGCCAGCAGCCCGGGGACTATATCGGAGGTCGAGCAGTACTTC.

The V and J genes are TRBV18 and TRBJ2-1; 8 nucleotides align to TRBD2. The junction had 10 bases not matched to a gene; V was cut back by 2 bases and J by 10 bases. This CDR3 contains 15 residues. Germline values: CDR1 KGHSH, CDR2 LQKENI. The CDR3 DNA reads TGTGCCAGCTCACCAGCCGGCGGGGGGCCACGAGAGCAGTTCTTC. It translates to CASSPAGGGPREQFF.

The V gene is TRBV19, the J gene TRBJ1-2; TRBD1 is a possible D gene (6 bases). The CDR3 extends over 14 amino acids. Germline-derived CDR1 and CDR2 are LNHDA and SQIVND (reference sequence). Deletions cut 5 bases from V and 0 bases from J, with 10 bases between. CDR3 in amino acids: CASSRGGANYGYTF. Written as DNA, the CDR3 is TGTGCCAGTAGTCGGGGGGGCGCTAACTATGGCTACACCTTC.

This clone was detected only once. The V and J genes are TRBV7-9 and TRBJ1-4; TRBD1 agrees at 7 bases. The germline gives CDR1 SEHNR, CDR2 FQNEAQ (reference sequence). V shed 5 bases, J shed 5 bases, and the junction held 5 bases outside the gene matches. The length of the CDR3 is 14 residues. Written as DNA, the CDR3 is TGTGCCAGCAGCCTCGGGACAGTAAATGAAAAACTGTTTTTT. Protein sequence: CASSLGTVNEKLFF.